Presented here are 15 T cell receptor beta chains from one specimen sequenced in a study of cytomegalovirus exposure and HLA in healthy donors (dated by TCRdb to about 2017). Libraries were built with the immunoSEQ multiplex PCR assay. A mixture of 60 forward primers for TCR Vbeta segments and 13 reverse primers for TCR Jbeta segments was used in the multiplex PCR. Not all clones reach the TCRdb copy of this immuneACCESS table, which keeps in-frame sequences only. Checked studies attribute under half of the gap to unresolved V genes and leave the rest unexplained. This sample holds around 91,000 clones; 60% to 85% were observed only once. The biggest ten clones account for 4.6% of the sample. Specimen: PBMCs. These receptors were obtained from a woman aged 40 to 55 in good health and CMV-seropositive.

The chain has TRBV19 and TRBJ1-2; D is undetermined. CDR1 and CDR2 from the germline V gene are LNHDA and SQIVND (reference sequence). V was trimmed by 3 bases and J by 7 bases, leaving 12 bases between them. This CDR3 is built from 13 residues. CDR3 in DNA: TGTGCCAGTAGTATTCCCGCCGGCGGTGGCTACACCTTC. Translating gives CASSIPAGGGYTF.

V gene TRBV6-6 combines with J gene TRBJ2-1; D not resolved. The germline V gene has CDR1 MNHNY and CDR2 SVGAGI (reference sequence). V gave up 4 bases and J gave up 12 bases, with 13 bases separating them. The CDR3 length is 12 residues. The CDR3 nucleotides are TGTGCCAGCAGTTCTCCCCCTCGTCCGCAGTTCTTC. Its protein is CASSSPPRPQFF.

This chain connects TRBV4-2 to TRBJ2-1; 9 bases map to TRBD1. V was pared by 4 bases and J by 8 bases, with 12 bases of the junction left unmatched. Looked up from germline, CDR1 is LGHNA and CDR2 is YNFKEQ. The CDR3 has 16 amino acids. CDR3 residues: CASSLSLGQGHDEQFF. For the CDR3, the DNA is TGTGCCAGCAGCCTCAGTTTGGGACAGGGACACGATGAGCAGTTCTTC.

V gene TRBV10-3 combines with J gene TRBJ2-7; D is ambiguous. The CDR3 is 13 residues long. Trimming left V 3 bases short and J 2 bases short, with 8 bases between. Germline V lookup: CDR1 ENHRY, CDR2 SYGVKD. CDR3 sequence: CAISESRTYEQYF. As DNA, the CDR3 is TGTGCCATCAGTGAATCTAGGACCTACGAGCAGTACTTC.

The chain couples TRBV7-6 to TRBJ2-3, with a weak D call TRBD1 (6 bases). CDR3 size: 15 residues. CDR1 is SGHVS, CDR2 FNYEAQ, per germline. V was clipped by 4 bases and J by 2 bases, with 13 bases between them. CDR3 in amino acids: CASSYRQAATDTQYF. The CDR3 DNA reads TGTGCCAGCAGCTACCGACAGGCAGCCACAGATACGCAGTATTTT.

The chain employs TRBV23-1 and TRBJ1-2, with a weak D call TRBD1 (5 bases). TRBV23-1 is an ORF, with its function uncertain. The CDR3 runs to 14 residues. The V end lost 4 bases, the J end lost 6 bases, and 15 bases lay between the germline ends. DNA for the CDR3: TGCGCCAGCAGTCCTACGGGGGAGGACGATGGCTACACCTTC. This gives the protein CASSPTGEDDGYTF.

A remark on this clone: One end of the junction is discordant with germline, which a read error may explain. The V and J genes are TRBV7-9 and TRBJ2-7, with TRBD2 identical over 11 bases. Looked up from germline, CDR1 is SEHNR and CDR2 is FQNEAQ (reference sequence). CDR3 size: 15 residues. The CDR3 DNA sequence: TGTTCCAGCAGCTCGATTAGCGGGAGGGAGGGGGAGCAGTACTTC. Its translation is CSSSSISGREGEQYF.

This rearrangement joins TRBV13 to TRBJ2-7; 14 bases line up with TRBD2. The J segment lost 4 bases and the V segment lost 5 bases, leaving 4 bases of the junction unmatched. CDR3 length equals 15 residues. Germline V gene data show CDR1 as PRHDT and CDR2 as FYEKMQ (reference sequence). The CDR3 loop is CASSPGTSGSYEQYF. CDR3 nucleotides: TGTGCCAGCAGCCCTGGGACTAGCGGGAGTTACGAGCAGTACTTC. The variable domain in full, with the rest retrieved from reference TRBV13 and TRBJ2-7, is AAGVIQSPRHLIKEKRETATLKCYPIPRHDTVYWYQQGPGQDPQFLISFYEKMQSDKGSIPDRFSAQQFSDYHSELNMSSLELGDSALYFCASSPGTSGSYEQYFGPGTRLTVT.

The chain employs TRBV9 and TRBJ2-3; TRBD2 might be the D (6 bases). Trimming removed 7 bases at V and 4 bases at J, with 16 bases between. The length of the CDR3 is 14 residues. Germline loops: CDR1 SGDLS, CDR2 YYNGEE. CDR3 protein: CASAVAGKSDTQYF. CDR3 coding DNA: TGTGCCAGCGCGGTGGCGGGAAAGTCAGATACGCAGTATTTT.

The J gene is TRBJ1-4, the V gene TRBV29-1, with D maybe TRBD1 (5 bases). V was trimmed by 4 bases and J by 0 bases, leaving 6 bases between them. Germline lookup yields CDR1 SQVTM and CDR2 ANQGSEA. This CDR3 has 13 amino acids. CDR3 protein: CSVVQATNEKLFF. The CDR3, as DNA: TGCAGCGTTGTACAGGCAACTAATGAAAAACTGTTTTTT.

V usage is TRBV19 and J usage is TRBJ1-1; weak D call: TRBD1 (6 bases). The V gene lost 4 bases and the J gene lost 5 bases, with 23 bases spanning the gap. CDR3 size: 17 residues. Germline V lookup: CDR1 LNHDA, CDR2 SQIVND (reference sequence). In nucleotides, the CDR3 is TGTGCCAGTAGTACGTCGCGACAACAGGGTTTAAGGACTGAAGCTTTCTTT. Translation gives CASSTSRQQGLRTEAFF.

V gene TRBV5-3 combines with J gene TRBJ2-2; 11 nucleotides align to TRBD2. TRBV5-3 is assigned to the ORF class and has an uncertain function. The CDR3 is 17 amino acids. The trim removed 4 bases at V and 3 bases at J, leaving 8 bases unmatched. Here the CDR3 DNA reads TGTGCCAGAAGCGCCGCTAGCGGGAGGCGCGACACCGGGGAGCTGTTTTTT. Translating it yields CARSAASGRRDTGELFF.

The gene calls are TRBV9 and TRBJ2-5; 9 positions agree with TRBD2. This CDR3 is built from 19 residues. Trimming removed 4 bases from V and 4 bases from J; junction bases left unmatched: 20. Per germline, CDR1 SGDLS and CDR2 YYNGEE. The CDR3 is CASSPEGLAGRRGRETQYF. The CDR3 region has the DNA TGTGCCAGCAGCCCAGAGGGGCTAGCGGGGAGAAGGGGGAGAGAGACCCAGTACTTC. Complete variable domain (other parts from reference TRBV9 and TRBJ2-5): DSGVTQTPKHLITATGQRVTLRCSPRSGDLSVYWYQQSLDQGLQFLIQYYNGEERAKGNILERFSAQQFPDLHSELNLSSLELGDSALYFCASSPEGLAGRRGRETQYFGPGTRLLVL.

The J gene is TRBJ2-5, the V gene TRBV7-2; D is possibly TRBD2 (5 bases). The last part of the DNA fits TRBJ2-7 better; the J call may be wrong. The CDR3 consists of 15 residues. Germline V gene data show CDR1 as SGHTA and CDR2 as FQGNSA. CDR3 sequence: CASSLSTGNSYEQYF. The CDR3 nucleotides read TGTGCCAGCAGCTTATCCACGGGGAACTCCTACGAGCAGTACTTC.

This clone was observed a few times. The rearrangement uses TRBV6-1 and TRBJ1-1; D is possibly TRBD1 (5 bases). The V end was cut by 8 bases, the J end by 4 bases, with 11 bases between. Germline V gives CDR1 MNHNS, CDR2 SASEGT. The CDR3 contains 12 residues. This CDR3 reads CASSGGFTEAFF. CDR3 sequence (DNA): TGTGCCAGCTCGGGGGGTTTCACTGAAGCTTTCTTT.